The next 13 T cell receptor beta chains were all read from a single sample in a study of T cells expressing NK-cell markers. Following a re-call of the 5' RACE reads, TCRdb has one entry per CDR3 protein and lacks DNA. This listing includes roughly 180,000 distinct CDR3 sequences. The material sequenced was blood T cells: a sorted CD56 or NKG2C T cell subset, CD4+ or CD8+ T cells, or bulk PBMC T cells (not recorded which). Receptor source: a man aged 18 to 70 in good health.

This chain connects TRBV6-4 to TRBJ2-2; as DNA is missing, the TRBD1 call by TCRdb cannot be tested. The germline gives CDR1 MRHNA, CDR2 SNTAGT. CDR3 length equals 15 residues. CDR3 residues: CASRAGTGSTGELFF.

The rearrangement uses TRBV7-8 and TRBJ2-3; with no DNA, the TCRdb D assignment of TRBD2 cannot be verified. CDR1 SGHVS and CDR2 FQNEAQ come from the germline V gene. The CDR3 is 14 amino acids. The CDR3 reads CASTLAGGTDTQYF.

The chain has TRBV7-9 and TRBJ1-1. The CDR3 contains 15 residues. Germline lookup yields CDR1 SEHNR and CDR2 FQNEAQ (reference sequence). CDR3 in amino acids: CASSPPIRLNTEAFF.

This chain's CDR3 is CATSHGNTIYF. The V call is TRBV19, the J call TRBJ1-3. Germline V gene lookup returns CDR1 LNHDA and CDR2 SQIVND (reference sequence). The length of the CDR3 is 11 residues.

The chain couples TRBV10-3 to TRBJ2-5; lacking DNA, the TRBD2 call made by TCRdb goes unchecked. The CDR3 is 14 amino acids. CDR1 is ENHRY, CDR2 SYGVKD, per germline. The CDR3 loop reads CAISESGSGETQYF.

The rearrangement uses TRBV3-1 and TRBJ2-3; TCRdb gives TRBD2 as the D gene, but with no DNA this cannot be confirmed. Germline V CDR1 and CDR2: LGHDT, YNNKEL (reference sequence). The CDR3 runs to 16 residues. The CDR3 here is CASSQEVGGATDTQYF.

CDR3 protein: CASSSSTPYSGNTIYF. The gene calls are TRBV11-2 and TRBJ1-3. Germline V gene sequence: CDR1 SGHAT, CDR2 FQNNGV. The CDR3 totals 16 residues.

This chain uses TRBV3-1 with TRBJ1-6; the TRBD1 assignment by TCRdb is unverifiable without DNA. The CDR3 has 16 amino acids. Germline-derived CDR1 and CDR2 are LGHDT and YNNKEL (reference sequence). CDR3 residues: CASSQEGQVYNSPLHF.

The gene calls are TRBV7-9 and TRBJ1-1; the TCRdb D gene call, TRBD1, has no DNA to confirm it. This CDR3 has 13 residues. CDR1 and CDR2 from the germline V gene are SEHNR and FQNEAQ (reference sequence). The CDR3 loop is CASSPRVDTEAFF.

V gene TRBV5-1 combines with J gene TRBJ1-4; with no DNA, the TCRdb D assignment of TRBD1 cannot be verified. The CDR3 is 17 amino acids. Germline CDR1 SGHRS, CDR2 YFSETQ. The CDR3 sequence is CASSAGTGAMTNEKLFF.

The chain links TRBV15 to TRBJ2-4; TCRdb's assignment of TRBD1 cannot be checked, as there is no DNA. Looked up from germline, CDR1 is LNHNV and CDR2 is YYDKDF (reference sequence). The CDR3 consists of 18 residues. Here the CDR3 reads CATSRDPPDRVDKNIQYF.

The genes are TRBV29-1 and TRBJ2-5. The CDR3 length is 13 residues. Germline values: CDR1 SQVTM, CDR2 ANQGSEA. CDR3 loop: CSGAAVRRETQYF.

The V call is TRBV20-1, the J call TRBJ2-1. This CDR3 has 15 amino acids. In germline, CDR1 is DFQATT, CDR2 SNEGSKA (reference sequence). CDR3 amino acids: CSARDLGSSYNEQFF.